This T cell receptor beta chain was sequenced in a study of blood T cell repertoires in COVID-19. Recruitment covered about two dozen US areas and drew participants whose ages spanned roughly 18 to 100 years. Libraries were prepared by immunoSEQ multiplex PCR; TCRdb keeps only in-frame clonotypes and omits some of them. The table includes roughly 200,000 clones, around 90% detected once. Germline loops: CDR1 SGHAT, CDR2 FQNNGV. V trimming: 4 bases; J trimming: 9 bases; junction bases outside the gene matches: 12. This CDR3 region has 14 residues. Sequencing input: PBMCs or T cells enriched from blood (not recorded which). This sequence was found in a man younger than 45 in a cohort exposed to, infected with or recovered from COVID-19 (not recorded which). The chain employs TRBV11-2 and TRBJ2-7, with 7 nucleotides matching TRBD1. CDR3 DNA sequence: TGTGCCAGCAGCTCTAGGGGGCCAGGGGATGGGCAGTACTTC. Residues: CASSSRGPGDGQYF.